This T cell receptor beta chain was sequenced during a study of PD-1 blockade in classical Hodgkin lymphoma. Study-level information: The study gave patients nivolumab 3 mg/kg intravenously every 2 weeks. Study-level results: Patients starting nivolumab under 1 year after ASCT were excluded. Whereas CD4+ TCR diversity had risen significantly by C4D1, CD8+ TCR diversity had not.

The germline CDR1 and CDR2 sequences are MNHNS and SASEGT. This CDR3 region has 12 residues. V was pared by 4 bases and J by 1 base, with 4 bases between. Every single patient, without exception, relapsed after autologous stem cell transplantation, and brentuximab vedotin exposure varied. Best responses were complete response, partial response or progressive disease. Sequenced by immunoSEQ multiplex PCR; TCRdb stores in-frame clones only, minus some. The data hold some 65,000 clones, with 70% to 80% observed a single time. This clone was seen only a few times. The antigen is not known. The TCR was taken from a human donor with classical Hodgkin lymphoma. This specimen was peripheral blood mononuclear cells (PBMCs), taken before the second cycle of nivolumab. V usage is TRBV6-1 and J usage is TRBJ1-1; D is ambiguous. The CDR3 reads CASSGWNTEAFF. In DNA form, the CDR3 reads TGTGCCAGCAGTGGGTGGAACACTGAAGCTTTCTTT.